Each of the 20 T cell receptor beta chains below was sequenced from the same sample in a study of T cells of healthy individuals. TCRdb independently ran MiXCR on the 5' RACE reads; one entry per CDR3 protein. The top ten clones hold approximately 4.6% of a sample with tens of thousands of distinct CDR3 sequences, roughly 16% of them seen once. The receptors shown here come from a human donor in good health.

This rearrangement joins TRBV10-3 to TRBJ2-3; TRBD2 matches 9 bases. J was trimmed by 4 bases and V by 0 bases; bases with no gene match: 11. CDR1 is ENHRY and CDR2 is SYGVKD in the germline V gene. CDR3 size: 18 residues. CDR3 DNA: TGTGCCATCAGTGAGTCGCCTAGCGGGGCAACCTACGCAGATACGCAGTATTTT. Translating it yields CAISESPSGATYADTQYF.

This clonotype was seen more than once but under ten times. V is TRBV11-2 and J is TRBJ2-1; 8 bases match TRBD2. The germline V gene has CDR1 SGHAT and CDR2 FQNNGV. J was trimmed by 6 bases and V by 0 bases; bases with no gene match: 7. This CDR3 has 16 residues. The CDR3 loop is CASSLERGGGSNEQFF. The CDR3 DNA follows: TGTGCCAGCAGCTTAGAGCGCGGCGGGGGGAGCAATGAGCAGTTCTTC.

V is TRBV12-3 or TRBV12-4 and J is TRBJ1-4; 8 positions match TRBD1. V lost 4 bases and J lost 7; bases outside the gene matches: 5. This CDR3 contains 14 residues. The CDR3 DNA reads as TGTGCCAGCAGTTGGACAGGGTCGACTGAAAAACTGTTTTTT. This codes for CASSWTGSTEKLFF.

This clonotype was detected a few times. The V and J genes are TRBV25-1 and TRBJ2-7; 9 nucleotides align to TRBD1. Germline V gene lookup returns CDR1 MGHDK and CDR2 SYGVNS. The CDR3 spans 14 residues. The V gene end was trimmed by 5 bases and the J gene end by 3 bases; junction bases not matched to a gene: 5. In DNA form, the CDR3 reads TGTGCCAGCAGTACCGGGACAGGGCTCTACGAGCAGTACTTC. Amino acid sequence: CASSTGTGLYEQYF.

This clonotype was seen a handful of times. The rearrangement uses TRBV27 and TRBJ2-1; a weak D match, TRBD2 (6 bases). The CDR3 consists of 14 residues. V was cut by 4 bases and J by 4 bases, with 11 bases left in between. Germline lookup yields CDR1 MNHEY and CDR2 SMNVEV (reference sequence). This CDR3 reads CASSWTTPYNEQFF. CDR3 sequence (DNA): TGTGCCAGCAGTTGGACTACTCCTTACAATGAGCAGTTCTTC.

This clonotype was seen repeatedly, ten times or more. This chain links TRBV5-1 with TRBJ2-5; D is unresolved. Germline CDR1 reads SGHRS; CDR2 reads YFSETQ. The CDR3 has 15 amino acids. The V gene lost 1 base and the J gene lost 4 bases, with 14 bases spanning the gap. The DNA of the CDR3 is TGCGCCAGCAGCTTGTCTAGTAGGGTGGCAGAGACCCAGTACTTC. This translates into CASSLSSRVAETQYF. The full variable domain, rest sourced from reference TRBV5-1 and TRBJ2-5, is KAGVTQTPRYLIKTRGQQVTLSCSPISGHRSVSWYQQTPGQGLQFLFEYFSETQRNKGNFPGRFSGRQFSNSRSEMNVSTLELGDSALYLCASSLSSRVAETQYFGPGTRLLVL.

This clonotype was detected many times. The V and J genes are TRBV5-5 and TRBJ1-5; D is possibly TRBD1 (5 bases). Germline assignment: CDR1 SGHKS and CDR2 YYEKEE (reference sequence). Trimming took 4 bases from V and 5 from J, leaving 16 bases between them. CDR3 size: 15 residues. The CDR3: CASSPLDSNYQPQHF. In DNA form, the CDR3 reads TGTGCCAGCAGCCCCCTCGACAGCAACTATCAGCCCCAGCATTTT.

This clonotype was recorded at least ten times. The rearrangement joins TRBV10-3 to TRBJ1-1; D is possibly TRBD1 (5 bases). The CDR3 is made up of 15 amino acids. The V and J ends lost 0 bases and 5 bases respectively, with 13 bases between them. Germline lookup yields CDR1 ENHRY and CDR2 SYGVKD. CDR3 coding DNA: TGTGCCATCAGTGAGTCGATCGGGGGTAGGACTGAAGCTTTCTTT. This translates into CAISESIGGRTEAFF.

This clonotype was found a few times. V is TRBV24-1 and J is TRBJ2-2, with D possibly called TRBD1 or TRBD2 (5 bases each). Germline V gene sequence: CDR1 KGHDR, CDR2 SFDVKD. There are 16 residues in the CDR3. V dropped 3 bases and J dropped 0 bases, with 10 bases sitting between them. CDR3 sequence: CATSDRGAANTGELFF. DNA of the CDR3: TGTGCCACCAGTGATAGAGGGGCCGCGAACACCGGGGAGCTGTTTTTT.

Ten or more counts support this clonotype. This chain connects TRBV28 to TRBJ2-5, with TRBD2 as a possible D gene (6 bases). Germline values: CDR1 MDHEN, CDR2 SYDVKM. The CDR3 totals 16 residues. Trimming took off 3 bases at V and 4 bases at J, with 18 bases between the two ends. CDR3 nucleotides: TGTGCCAGCAGTTTTCGAGTGGGAGGATTGGCAGAGACCCAGTACTTC. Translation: CASSFRVGGLAETQYF.

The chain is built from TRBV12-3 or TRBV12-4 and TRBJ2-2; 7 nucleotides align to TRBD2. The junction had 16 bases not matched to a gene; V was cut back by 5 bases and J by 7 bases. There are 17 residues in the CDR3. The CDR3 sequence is CASSGGGSGRTVGELFF. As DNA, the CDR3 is TGTGCCAGCAGTGGTGGTGGCTCCGGGAGGACGGTCGGGGAGCTGTTTTTT.

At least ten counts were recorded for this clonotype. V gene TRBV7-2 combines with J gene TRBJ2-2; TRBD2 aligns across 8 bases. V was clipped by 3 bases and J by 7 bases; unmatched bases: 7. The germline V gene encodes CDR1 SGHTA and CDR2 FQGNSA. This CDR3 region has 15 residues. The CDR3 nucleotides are TGTGCCAGCAGCTTCGGGAGGGCTGGAAACGGGGAGCTGTTTTTT. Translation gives CASSFGRAGNGELFF.

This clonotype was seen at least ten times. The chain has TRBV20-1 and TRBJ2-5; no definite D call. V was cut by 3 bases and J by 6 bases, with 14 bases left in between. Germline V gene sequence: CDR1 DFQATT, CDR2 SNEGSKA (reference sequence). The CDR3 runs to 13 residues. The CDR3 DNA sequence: TGCAGTGCTAGGACTTTTACTGACCAGACCCAGTACTTC. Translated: CSARTFTDQTQYF.

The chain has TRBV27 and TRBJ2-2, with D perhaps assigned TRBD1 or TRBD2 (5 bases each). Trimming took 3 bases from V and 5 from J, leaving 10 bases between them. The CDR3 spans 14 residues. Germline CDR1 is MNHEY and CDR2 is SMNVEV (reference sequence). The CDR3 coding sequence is TGTGCCAGCAGTTTGGGGGTACGGACCGGGGAGCTGTTTTTT. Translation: CASSLGVRTGELFF.

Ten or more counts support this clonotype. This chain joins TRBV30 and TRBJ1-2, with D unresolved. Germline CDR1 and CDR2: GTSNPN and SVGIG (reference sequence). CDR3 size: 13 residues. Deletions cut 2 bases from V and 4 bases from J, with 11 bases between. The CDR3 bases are TGTGCCTGGAGTTTGGGCGAGACCTATGGCTACACCTTC. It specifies CAWSLGETYGYTF.

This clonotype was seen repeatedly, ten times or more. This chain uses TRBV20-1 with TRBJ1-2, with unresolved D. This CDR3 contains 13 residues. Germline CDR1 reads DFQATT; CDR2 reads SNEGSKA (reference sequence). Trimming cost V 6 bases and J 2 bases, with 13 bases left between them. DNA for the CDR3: TGCAGTGCAGATGGGCAGACCAACTATGGCTACACCTTC. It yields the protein CSADGQTNYGYTF.

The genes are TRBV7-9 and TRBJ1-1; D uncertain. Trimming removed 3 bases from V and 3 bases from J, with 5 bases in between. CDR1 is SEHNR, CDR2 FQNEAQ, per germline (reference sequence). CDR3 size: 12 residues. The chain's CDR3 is CASSLWDTEAFF. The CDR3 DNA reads TGTGCCAGCAGCTTGTGGGACACTGAAGCTTTCTTT.

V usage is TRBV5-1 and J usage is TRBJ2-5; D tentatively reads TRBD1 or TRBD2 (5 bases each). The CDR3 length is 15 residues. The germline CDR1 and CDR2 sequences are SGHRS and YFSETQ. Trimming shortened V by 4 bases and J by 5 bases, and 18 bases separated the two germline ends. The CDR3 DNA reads TGCGCCAGCAGCCCAAAAGTGGGGCCGGGGGAGACCCAGTACTTC. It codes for CASSPKVGPGETQYF.

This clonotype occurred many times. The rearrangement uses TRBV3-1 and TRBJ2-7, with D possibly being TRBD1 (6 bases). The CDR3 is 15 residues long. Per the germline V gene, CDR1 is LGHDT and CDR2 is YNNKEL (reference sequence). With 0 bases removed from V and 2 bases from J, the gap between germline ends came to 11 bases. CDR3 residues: CASSQDPGQPYEQYF. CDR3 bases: TGTGCCAGCAGCCAAGATCCTGGACAGCCCTACGAGCAGTACTTC.

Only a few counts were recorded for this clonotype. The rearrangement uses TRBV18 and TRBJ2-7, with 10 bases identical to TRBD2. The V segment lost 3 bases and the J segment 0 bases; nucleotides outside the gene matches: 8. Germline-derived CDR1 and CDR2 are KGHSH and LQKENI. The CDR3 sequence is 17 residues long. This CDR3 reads CASSPGLAGASSYEQYF. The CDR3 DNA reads TGTGCCAGCTCACCGGGGCTAGCGGGGGCCAGCTCCTACGAGCAGTACTTC.